This TCR beta chain is drawn from a study of patients and donors after allogeneic stem cell transplantation. This clonotype was picked up a small number of times. TCRdb recomputed calls from the RT-PCR reads with MiXCR, one row per CDR3 protein. The data show hundreds of thousands of distinct CDR3 sequences, 16% seen once. Material for sequencing was blood, either unsorted or a sorted T cell fraction (not recorded which). This receptor was taken from a human donor who was either an allogeneic HSCT recipient or a stem cell or donor lymphocyte infusion donor (not recorded which). It is not recorded whose cells these are; they may come from a transplant donor.

CDR3 loop: CASSVGGGYGYTF. In nucleotides, the CDR3 is TGTGCCAGCAGTGTGGGGGGCGGCTATGGCTACACCTTC. The gene calls are TRBV25-1 and TRBJ1-2; D possibly corresponds to TRBD1 (6 bases). Trimming took off 4 bases at V and 4 bases at J, with 10 bases between the two ends. Germline V CDR1 and CDR2: MGHDK, SYGVNS. There are 13 residues in the CDR3.